These T cell receptor beta chains were read from a single sample in a study of human T cells and chemical hapten exposure. TCRdb independently ran MiXCR on the RACE reads; one entry per CDR3 protein. The sample gives roughly 120,000 distinct CDR3 sequences, 12% of which show up once; approximately 1.4% is in the top ten. The specimen was whole blood, collected in connection with sensitization to the hapten diphenylcyclopropenone (DPC). The receptors originated from a woman aged 45-60 years with alopecia areata. Some clones in this sample may be carry-over from other donors' samples. Both conserved end residues are part of each CDR3. The D gene is left open where the match is weak. The size field is filled for only some rows; it gives once, few, many or a size class.

cdr3_aa | cdr3_nt | j_call | d_call | v_call | clone_size
CASSDAAVRLLYNSPLHF | TGCGCCAGCAGTGATGCAGCAGTCAGACTACTCTATAATTCACCCCTCCACTTT | TRBJ1-6 | . | TRBV10-2 | many
CSARRDRVSYEQYF | TGCAGTGCTAGAAGGGACAGGGTATCCTACGAGCAGTACTTC | TRBJ2-7 | TRBD1 | TRBV20-1 | many
CSVWDGGSAGELFF | TGCAGCGTTTGGGACGGTGGAAGCGCCGGGGAGCTGTTTTTT | TRBJ2-2 | . | TRBV29-1 | .
CASSLVATARGGSRYGYTF | TGTGCCAGCAGCTTAGTGGCGACAGCTCGCGGCGGCTCCCGATATGGCTACACCTTC | TRBJ1-2 | . | TRBV7-2 | many
CASSQEPTGSYTF | TGTGCCAGCAGCCAAGAGCCGACAGGGAGCTACACCTTC | TRBJ1-2 | TRBD1 | TRBV4-2 | .
CASRQTSGAGEQFF | TGCGCCAGCAGGCAGACTAGCGGGGCGGGTGAGCAGTTCTTC | TRBJ2-1 | TRBD2 | TRBV10-2 | .
CASSLVGGPTYEQYF | TGTGCCAGCAGTTTAGTTGGGGGACCAACCTACGAGCAGTACTTC | TRBJ2-7 | . | TRBV28 | .
CASSWATSGTGGEKLFF | TGCGCCAGCAGCTGGGCGACCTCCGGGACAGGGGGCGAAAAACTGTTTTTT | TRBJ1-4 | TRBD1 | TRBV5-1 | .
CASSLDNGQGSYNEQFF | TGTGCCAGCAGCTTAGATAATGGACAGGGATCCTACAATGAGCAGTTCTTC | TRBJ2-1 | TRBD1 | TRBV11-2 | .
CASSASGGPPDTQYF | TGTGCCAGCAGTGCTAGCGGGGGGCCGCCAGATACGCAGTATTTT | TRBJ2-3 | TRBD2 | TRBV3-1 | few
CASSPEQITGNTIYF | TGTGCCAGCTCACCAGAGCAGATTACTGGAAACACCATATATTTT | TRBJ1-3 | . | TRBV18 | .
CASSHTTVSTAEKLFF | TGTGCCAGCAGCCACACGACGGTTAGTACAGCGGAAAAACTGTTTTTT | TRBJ1-4 | . | TRBV4-2 | many
CSVEDGTVYGYTF | TGCAGCGTTGAAGATGGGACAGTCTATGGCTACACCTTC | TRBJ1-2 | TRBD1 | TRBV29-1 | many
CASSLQSRGNSPLHF | TGTGCCAGCAGTTTACAATCCCGGGGGAATTCACCCCTCCACTTT | TRBJ1-6 | . | TRBV12-3/TRBV12-4 | many
CASSLGQGFLQQFF | TGCGCCAGCAGCTTGGGACAGGGGTTTCTCCAGCAGTTCTTC | TRBJ2-1 | TRBD1 | TRBV5-1 | .
CASSSLQGASLYGYTF | TGTGCCAGCAGCTCACTACAGGGGGCCTCCCTGTATGGCTACACCTTC | TRBJ1-2 | TRBD1 | TRBV7-9 | .
CASSRRGRGVAEKNTGELFF | TGTGCCAGCAGCCGCCGAGGGAGAGGGGTAGCGGAGAAGAACACCGGGGAGCTGTTTTTT | TRBJ2-2 | . | TRBV11-3 | .
CASSLDYFGFEQYF | TGTGCCAGCAGTTTGGACTACTTTGGCTTCGAGCAGTACTTC | TRBJ2-7 | . | TRBV28 | few
CASSWDKFMNTEAFF | TGTGCCAGCAGCTGGGACAAGTTTATGAACACTGAAGCTTTCTTT | TRBJ1-1 | . | TRBV5-5 | few
CASSRELASNEQFF | TGTGCCAGCAGCCGGGAACTAGCGAGTAATGAGCAGTTCTTC | TRBJ2-1 | TRBD2 | TRBV3-1 | many
CASTTGRSGNTIYF | TGTGCCAGTACTACAGGGAGGTCTGGAAACACCATATATTTT | TRBJ1-3 | . | TRBV7-6 | many
CSVAGLEDEQFF | TGCAGCGTTGCGGGACTAGAAGACGAGCAGTTCTTC | TRBJ2-1 | TRBD2 | TRBV29-1 | .